The clone carrying this TCR beta chain has a single count. V dropped 8 bases and J dropped 0 bases, with 13 bases sitting between them. Germline lookup yields CDR1 MGHRA and CDR2 YSYEKL. This CDR3 has 14 amino acids. The entry originates in a study of blood T cell repertoires in COVID-19. Turning to the study itself: Italy, Spain and the United States were the sources of the convalescent and acute COVID-19 samples. Nucleic acid was either cDNA or gDNA, and it came from T cells, B-cell-depleted T cells, or PBMCs.

Original data processing: Cell counts per sample came from amplifying reference gene primers. TCRdb keeps only in-frame clones here, not all; method: immunoSEQ multiplex PCR. V, J and clone size reflect that table, while D and trimming were determined from the DNA. In the table there are approximately 170,000 clones, 80% to 90% of which are singletons. The TCR comes from a man between 18 and 29 years old with active or convalescent COVID-19. The V call is TRBV4-1, the J call TRBJ1-2; D not certain. Sequencing was carried out using peripheral blood. CDR3 in amino acids: CASFDTETNYGYTF. As DNA, the CDR3 is TGCGCCAGCTTCGACACTGAGACTAACTATGGCTACACCTTC.